This T cell receptor (beta chain) comes out of a study of breast tumors, draining lymph nodes, adjacent tissues. The study's findings and limits: Luminal-like breast cancer showed significantly higher tumor–nontumor repertoire similarity than basal-like. That most tumor T cells come from lymph nodes remained unproven. Compared with lymph nodes, tumors were less diverse; compared with nontumor tissue, more.

The CDR3 has 17 residues. Germline CDR1 and CDR2: SNHLY and FYNNEI. TCRdb reanalysed the multiplex PCR reads using MiXCR and keeps one entry per CDR3 protein. The sample carries about 270,000 distinct CDR3 sequences, over 25% recorded once. Axillary draining lymph nodes of breast cancer patients supplied the node samples. A note on this clonotype: Its target is not known. The junction and the germline gene differ at one end; a read error may be behind it.

The chain links TRBV2 to TRBJ2-1; TRBD2 aligns across 12 bases. Sequencing was performed on axillary lymph node tissue. The receptor was derived from a female donor with breast cancer. Some clones in this sample may be carry-over from other donors' samples. CDR3: CVSSELRLAGVWNEQFF. For the CDR3, the DNA is TGTGTCAGCAGTGAACTTCGACTAGCGGGAGTGTGGAATGAGCAGTTCTTC.